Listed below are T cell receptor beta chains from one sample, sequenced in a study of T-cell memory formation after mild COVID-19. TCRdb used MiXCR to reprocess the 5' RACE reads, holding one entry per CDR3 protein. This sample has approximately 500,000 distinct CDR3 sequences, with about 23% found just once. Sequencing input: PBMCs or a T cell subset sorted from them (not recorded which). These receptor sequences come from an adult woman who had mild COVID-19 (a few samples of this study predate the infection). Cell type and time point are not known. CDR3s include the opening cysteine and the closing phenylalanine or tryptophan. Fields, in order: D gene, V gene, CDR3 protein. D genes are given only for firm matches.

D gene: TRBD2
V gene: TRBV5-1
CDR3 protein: CASSKGLAGGRSYNEQFF

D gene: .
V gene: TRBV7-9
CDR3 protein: CATGRQETVNYNEQFF

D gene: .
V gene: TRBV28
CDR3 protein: CASSLSDWSYTF

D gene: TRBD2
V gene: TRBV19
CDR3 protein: CASSINSGRNEQFF

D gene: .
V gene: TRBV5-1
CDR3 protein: CASSLEPSGGRGTEAFF

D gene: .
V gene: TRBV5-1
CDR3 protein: CASSGQEAGELFF

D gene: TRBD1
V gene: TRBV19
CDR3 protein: CATWDRGRRDTQYF

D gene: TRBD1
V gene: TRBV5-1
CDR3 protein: CASSGGTGGPEAYEQYF

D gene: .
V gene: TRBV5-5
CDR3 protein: CASNSRGKGEQYF

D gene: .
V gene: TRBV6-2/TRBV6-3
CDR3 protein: CASSWPMNNNEQFF

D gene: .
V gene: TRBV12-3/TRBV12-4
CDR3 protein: CASSLRQGGDTQYF

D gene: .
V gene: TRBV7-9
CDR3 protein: CASSSTLPDGNPGELFF

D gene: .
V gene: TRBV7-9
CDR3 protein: CASSSGQSDTQYF

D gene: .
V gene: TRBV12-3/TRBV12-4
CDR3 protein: CASSSGVGFSDTQYF

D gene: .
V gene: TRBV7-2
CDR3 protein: CASSRGLREETQYF

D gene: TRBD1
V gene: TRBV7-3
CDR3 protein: CASSPTPAGGLGTDTQYF

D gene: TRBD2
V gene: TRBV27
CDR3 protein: CASSLREGGYEQYF

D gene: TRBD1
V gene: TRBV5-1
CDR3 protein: CASSLGQGGNTEAFF

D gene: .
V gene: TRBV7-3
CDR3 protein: CASSTLGVPDEQFF

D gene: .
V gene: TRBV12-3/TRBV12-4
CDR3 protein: CASSLNQAYEQYF

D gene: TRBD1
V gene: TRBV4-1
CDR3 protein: CASSQNTFRDRYNEQFF

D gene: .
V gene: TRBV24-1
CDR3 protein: CATRGRTDSYNEQFF

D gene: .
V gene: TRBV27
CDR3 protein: CASSLSPSGNSPLHF

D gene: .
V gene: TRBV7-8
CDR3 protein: CASSPSGEANEKLFF

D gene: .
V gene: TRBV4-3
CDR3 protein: CASSHRNLAVNEQFF

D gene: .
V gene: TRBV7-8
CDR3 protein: CASGGAAQGTGELFF

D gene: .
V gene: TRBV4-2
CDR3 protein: CASSQDMRGGNEQFF

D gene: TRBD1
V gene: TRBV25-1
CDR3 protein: CASISIRAGGNEQFF

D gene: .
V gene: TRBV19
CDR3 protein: CASSISEVRRNEQFF

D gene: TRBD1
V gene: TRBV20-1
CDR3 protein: CSARATTGGEQYF

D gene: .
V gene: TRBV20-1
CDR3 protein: CSARDVGTSNTGELFF